This section outlines one TCR beta chain sequence together with its context. In the original processing: Amplification of reference gene primers provided the estimated nucleated cell counts. Assay: immunoSEQ multiplex PCR; the TCRdb copy retains only in-frame clones and omits some. V, J and clone size were drawn from that table, and D and trimming were deduced from the DNA. Among around 270,000 clones listed, around 84% were seen once. This sample is drawn from a study of blood T cell repertoires in COVID-19. Overall study: Some COVID-19 samples were acute and others convalescent; all came from the United States, Italy and Spain. Nucleic acid was either cDNA or gDNA, and it came from T cells, B-cell-depleted T cells, or PBMCs.

This CDR3 has 12 residues. The V and J ends lost 6 bases and 10 bases respectively, with 13 bases between them. Germline V gene sequence: CDR1 SGHVS, CDR2 FNYEAQ. The V gene is TRBV7-6, the J gene TRBJ2-1; maybe TRBD2 (6 bases). Material: peripheral blood. The clonotype comes from a man in his fifties or sixties with acute or convalescent COVID-19. This CDR3 is CASSYTGLEQFF. The CDR3 nucleotides are TGTGCCAGCAGTTATACGGGACTCGAGCAGTTCTTC.